This T cell receptor beta chain was identified in a study of HIV-infected patients and healthy controls. V was trimmed by 5 bases and J by 8 bases, leaving 24 bases between them. The germline CDR1 and CDR2 sequences are KGHDR and SFDVKD. The CDR3 sequence is 17 residues long. 500 ng RNA was reverse transcribed with alpha and beta constant-region primers. Each of the alpha and beta chains got its own library through chain-specific third strand synthesis with indices. MiXCR was run by TCRdb on the 5' RACE reads, yielding one entry per CDR3 protein. The sample includes about 5,500 distinct CDR3 sequences, 7% to 10% of them seen just once. This clonotype has a count of ten or more. All unsorted peripheral T cells were captured because whole blood was used without fractionation.

The source is an adult with HIV infection. The sequencing here drew on blood, taken before antiretroviral therapy. The chain uses TRBV24-1 and TRBJ2-1; D possibly corresponds to TRBD1 (6 bases). DNA of the CDR3: TGTGCCACCAGTGGGGGCCCCGGGACACCTTCTTCCGATGAGCAGTTCTTC. This gives the protein CATSGGPGTPSSDEQFF.